Listed below are T cell receptor beta chains from one sample, sequenced in a study of blood T cell repertoires in COVID-19. The protocol was immunoSEQ multiplex PCR, while the TCRdb copy is restricted to in-frame clones and leaves out a portion. The sample holds about 400,000 clones, 86% seen once. Sequencing input: peripheral blood. The receptors originated from a woman aged 55 to 70 with COVID-19, enrolled during active disease. The CDR3 runs from the conserved cysteine through the conserved F or W. The order of the fields is clone size, CDR3 length, D gene, J gene, V gene, CDR3 DNA, CDR3 protein. A D gene is named only where the DNA matches it firmly. Clone size is not always given. Where it is, it says once, few, many or a class for expanded clones.

clone_size: .
cdr3_length: 14
d_call: TRBD1
j_call: TRBJ1-5
v_call: TRBV19
cdr3_nt: TGTGCCAGTAGTGGACAGGGGGCTTATCAGCCCCAGCATTTT
cdr3_aa: CASSGQGAYQPQHF

clone_size: few
cdr3_length: 14
d_call: TRBD1
j_call: TRBJ1-4
v_call: TRBV4-2
cdr3_nt: TGTGCCAGCAGCTACAGGGGGCTAGGGGAAAAACTGTTTTTT
cdr3_aa: CASSYRGLGEKLFF

clone_size: .
cdr3_length: 14
d_call: .
j_call: TRBJ1-2
v_call: TRBV19
cdr3_nt: TGTGCCAGTAGTATCCCCGGACACGGCTATGGCTACACCTTC
cdr3_aa: CASSIPGHGYGYTF

clone_size: .
cdr3_length: 16
d_call: TRBD1
j_call: TRBJ2-7
v_call: TRBV13
cdr3_nt: TGTGCCAGCAGCTTCCTCGTTACAGGGGGCTCCTACGAGCAGTACTTC
cdr3_aa: CASSFLVTGGSYEQYF

clone_size: .
cdr3_length: 15
d_call: TRBD2
j_call: TRBJ2-1
v_call: TRBV27
cdr3_nt: TGTGCCAGCAGTTTATTTGGACTAGCGGGGGGGGAGCAGTTCTTC
cdr3_aa: CASSLFGLAGGEQFF

clone_size: .
cdr3_length: 14
d_call: .
j_call: TRBJ2-5
v_call: TRBV4-1
cdr3_nt: TGCGCCAGCAGCCGCCAGACAGTCCAAGAGACCCAGTACTTC
cdr3_aa: CASSRQTVQETQYF

clone_size: .
cdr3_length: 15
d_call: .
j_call: TRBJ2-4
v_call: TRBV30
cdr3_nt: TGTGCCTGGGAAGCGCCGTCGATAGCCAAAAACATTCAGTACTTC
cdr3_aa: CAWEAPSIAKNIQYF

clone_size: once
cdr3_length: 13
d_call: TRBD1
j_call: TRBJ2-7
v_call: TRBV18
cdr3_nt: TGTGCCAGCTCACCCGACAGGGCCTACGAGCAGTACTTC
cdr3_aa: CASSPDRAYEQYF

clone_size: .
cdr3_length: 15
d_call: .
j_call: TRBJ1-6
v_call: TRBV6-5
cdr3_nt: TGTGCCAGCATACGGGCGGGGGCTTATAATTCACCCCTCCACTTT
cdr3_aa: CASIRAGAYNSPLHF

clone_size: .
cdr3_length: 13
d_call: TRBD1
j_call: TRBJ2-1
v_call: TRBV6-5
cdr3_nt: TGTGCCAGCAGTTACGTGACAGGGCATGAGCAGTTCTTC
cdr3_aa: CASSYVTGHEQFF

clone_size: once
cdr3_length: 10
d_call: TRBD2
j_call: TRBJ2-3
v_call: TRBV20-1
cdr3_nt: TGCAGTGCTCGGGCGGGGGGGCAGTATTTT
cdr3_aa: CSARAGGQYF

clone_size: .
cdr3_length: 14
d_call: .
j_call: TRBJ1-1
v_call: TRBV5-4
cdr3_nt: TGTGCCAGCAGCTTCGGACAGCGGAACACTGAAGCTTTCTTT
cdr3_aa: CASSFGQRNTEAFF

clone_size: .
cdr3_length: 15
d_call: TRBD1
j_call: TRBJ1-5
v_call: TRBV19
cdr3_nt: TGTGCCAGTGAAGGACAGGCTTATTCTTATCAGCCCCAGCATTTT
cdr3_aa: CASEGQAYSYQPQHF

clone_size: .
cdr3_length: 16
d_call: .
j_call: TRBJ1-1
v_call: TRBV2
cdr3_nt: TGTGCCAGCAGTGAATTTAGGAGTAGCGCCAAAGGTCACGCTTTCTTT
cdr3_aa: CASSEFRSSAKGHAFF

clone_size: few
cdr3_length: 12
d_call: .
j_call: TRBJ2-3
v_call: TRBV3-1/TRBV3-2
cdr3_nt: TGTGCCAGCGCTGCCAGGGCAGATACGCAGTATTTT
cdr3_aa: CASAARADTQYF

clone_size: .
cdr3_length: 14
d_call: TRBD1
j_call: TRBJ1-6
v_call: TRBV19
cdr3_nt: TGTGCCAGTAGTACCGACAGGGGAAATTCACCCCTCCACTTT
cdr3_aa: CASSTDRGNSPLHF

clone_size: .
cdr3_length: 14
d_call: .
j_call: TRBJ2-3
v_call: TRBV5-1
cdr3_nt: TGCGCCAGCGTCCGGGAATACCAGGGGGGTACGCAGTATTTT
cdr3_aa: CASVREYQGGTQYF

clone_size: .
cdr3_length: 12
d_call: TRBD1
j_call: TRBJ1-2
v_call: TRBV10-3
cdr3_nt: TGTGCCATCAGGGGACAGAACTATGGCTACACCTTC
cdr3_aa: CAIRGQNYGYTF

clone_size: .
cdr3_length: 13
d_call: TRBD1
j_call: TRBJ2-7
v_call: TRBV19
cdr3_nt: TGTGCCAGTAGTTACAGGGGCGCCTACGAGCAGTACTTC
cdr3_aa: CASSYRGAYEQYF

clone_size: few
cdr3_length: 16
d_call: TRBD2
j_call: TRBJ2-3
v_call: TRBV9
cdr3_nt: TGTGCCAGCAGCGTATCGGCGGGGGGGGCCCTGGATACGCAGTATTTT
cdr3_aa: CASSVSAGGALDTQYF

clone_size: .
cdr3_length: 16
d_call: TRBD1
j_call: TRBJ1-6
v_call: TRBV14
cdr3_nt: TGTGCCAGCAGCTTTGGACAGGGTGGCCGAAATTCACCCCTCCACTTT
cdr3_aa: CASSFGQGGRNSPLHF

clone_size: .
cdr3_length: 13
d_call: TRBD1
j_call: TRBJ2-7
v_call: TRBV27
cdr3_nt: TGTGCCAGCAGTCCAGGGGGCCCCTACGAGCAGTACTTC
cdr3_aa: CASSPGGPYEQYF

clone_size: .
cdr3_length: 15
d_call: .
j_call: TRBJ2-3
v_call: TRBV6-5
cdr3_nt: TGTGCCAGCAGTTACTCGGCGGCTAGCACAGATACGCAGTATTTT
cdr3_aa: CASSYSAASTDTQYF

clone_size: .
cdr3_length: 16
d_call: TRBD1
j_call: TRBJ1-2
v_call: TRBV4-1
cdr3_nt: TGCGCCAGCAGCCAAGCTCTGACAGGGAGTAACTATGGCTACACCTTC
cdr3_aa: CASSQALTGSNYGYTF

clone_size: .
cdr3_length: 15
d_call: TRBD2
j_call: TRBJ2-5
v_call: TRBV7-2
cdr3_nt: TGTGCCAGCAGCAAAGGAGCTAGCGGGGGAGAGACCCAGTACTTC
cdr3_aa: CASSKGASGGETQYF

clone_size: .
cdr3_length: 15
d_call: TRBD2
j_call: TRBJ2-1
v_call: TRBV18
cdr3_nt: TGTGCCAGCTCACCACCCGGGACTAGTTACAATGAGCAGTTCTTC
cdr3_aa: CASSPPGTSYNEQFF

clone_size: .
cdr3_length: 14
d_call: .
j_call: TRBJ1-5
v_call: TRBV27
cdr3_nt: TGTGCCAGCAGCGTGATGGCTGGCAATCAGCCCCAGCATTTT
cdr3_aa: CASSVMAGNQPQHF

clone_size: .
cdr3_length: 13
d_call: .
j_call: TRBJ1-5
v_call: TRBV5-1
cdr3_nt: TGCGCCAGCAGCTTGGGACAGTATCAGCCCCAGCATTTT
cdr3_aa: CASSLGQYQPQHF

clone_size: .
cdr3_length: 15
d_call: TRBD1
j_call: TRBJ1-2
v_call: TRBV4-2
cdr3_nt: TGTGCCAGCAGCCAAGGGGGGACAGTCGGATATGGCTACACCTTC
cdr3_aa: CASSQGGTVGYGYTF

clone_size: .
cdr3_length: 15
d_call: TRBD1
j_call: TRBJ1-1
v_call: TRBV6-5
cdr3_nt: TGTGCCAGCAGGGGTCGACTACAGGGGGCCACTGAAGCTTTCTTT
cdr3_aa: CASRGRLQGATEAFF

clone_size: .
cdr3_length: 16
d_call: .
j_call: TRBJ1-6
v_call: TRBV6-5
cdr3_nt: TGTGCCAGCAGTTCAGAGAGGATCAGAGTTAATTCACCCCTCCACTTT
cdr3_aa: CASSSERIRVNSPLHF

clone_size: .
cdr3_length: 15
d_call: TRBD1
j_call: TRBJ2-1
v_call: TRBV7-3
cdr3_nt: TGTGCCAGCAGCTCCAGGGGGCAGCTCTACAATGAGCAGTTCTTC
cdr3_aa: CASSSRGQLYNEQFF

clone_size: .
cdr3_length: 20
d_call: TRBD1
j_call: TRBJ2-6
v_call: TRBV14
cdr3_nt: TGTGCCAGCAGCCTTCGGGTCTTAAGGGGGCGTTCCGCTGGGGCCAACGTCCTGACTTTC
cdr3_aa: CASSLRVLRGRSAGANVLTF

clone_size: .
cdr3_length: 14
d_call: TRBD1
j_call: TRBJ1-1
v_call: TRBV27
cdr3_nt: TGTGCCAGCAGTTTACGGGACAGCCGAACGGAAGCTTTCTTT
cdr3_aa: CASSLRDSRTEAFF

clone_size: .
cdr3_length: 14
d_call: .
j_call: TRBJ2-7
v_call: TRBV6-1
cdr3_nt: TGTGCCAGCAGTGAATTTAGCACGACCTACGAGCAGTACTTC
cdr3_aa: CASSEFSTTYEQYF

clone_size: .
cdr3_length: 16
d_call: TRBD1
j_call: TRBJ1-2
v_call: TRBV5-5
cdr3_nt: TGTGCCAGCAGCCGCGGACAGGGGAGTATGGGCTATGGCTACACCTTC
cdr3_aa: CASSRGQGSMGYGYTF

clone_size: .
cdr3_length: 14
d_call: TRBD1
j_call: TRBJ1-6
v_call: TRBV7-2
cdr3_nt: TGTGCCAGCAGCGGACAGGGTAACAGTTCACCCCTCCACTTT
cdr3_aa: CASSGQGNSSPLHF

clone_size: few
cdr3_length: 15
d_call: .
j_call: TRBJ2-2
v_call: TRBV21-1
cdr3_nt: TGTGCCAGCAGCCTTCGGACAGGGAACACCGGGGAGCTGTTTTTT
cdr3_aa: CASSLRTGNTGELFF

clone_size: .
cdr3_length: 14
d_call: TRBD1
j_call: TRBJ1-2
v_call: TRBV9
cdr3_nt: TGTGCCAGCAGCCCCGGACAGGGGAACTATGGCTACACCTTC
cdr3_aa: CASSPGQGNYGYTF

clone_size: .
cdr3_length: 13
d_call: .
j_call: TRBJ1-1
v_call: TRBV2
cdr3_nt: TGTGCCAGCAGTGAAGACATCTACACTGAAGCTTTCTTT
cdr3_aa: CASSEDIYTEAFF

clone_size: .
cdr3_length: 14
d_call: .
j_call: TRBJ2-2
v_call: TRBV15
cdr3_nt: TGTGCCACCAGCAGAGAAGTTAGCACTGAGGAGCTGTTTTTT
cdr3_aa: CATSREVSTEELFF

clone_size: .
cdr3_length: 13
d_call: .
j_call: TRBJ1-5
v_call: TRBV9
cdr3_nt: TGTGCCAGCAGCCGGACAAGCAATCAGCCCCAGCATTTT
cdr3_aa: CASSRTSNQPQHF

clone_size: .
cdr3_length: 16
d_call: TRBD1
j_call: TRBJ2-2
v_call: TRBV18
cdr3_nt: TGTGCCAGCTCAGCCCGACAGGGATCGAACACCGGGGAGCTGTTTTTT
cdr3_aa: CASSARQGSNTGELFF

clone_size: .
cdr3_length: 17
d_call: TRBD1
j_call: TRBJ1-2
v_call: TRBV5-1
cdr3_nt: TGCGCCAGCAGCTCAGGACAGGGGGCTGGTTTAGTCTATGGCTACACCTTC
cdr3_aa: CASSSGQGAGLVYGYTF

clone_size: .
cdr3_length: 14
d_call: .
j_call: TRBJ2-2
v_call: TRBV27
cdr3_nt: TGTGCCAGCAGTTATCGACCGGGGACCGGGGAGCTGTTTTTT
cdr3_aa: CASSYRPGTGELFF

clone_size: .
cdr3_length: 15
d_call: TRBD1
j_call: TRBJ2-7
v_call: TRBV6-5
cdr3_nt: TGTGCCAGCAGTAGGGACAGGGGTTCCTCCTACGAGCAGTACTTC
cdr3_aa: CASSRDRGSSYEQYF

clone_size: .
cdr3_length: 14
d_call: .
j_call: TRBJ2-3
v_call: TRBV12-5
cdr3_nt: TGTGCTAGTGGTTTTGATGGTTCCAGGGATACGCAGTATTTT
cdr3_aa: CASGFDGSRDTQYF

clone_size: .
cdr3_length: 12
d_call: TRBD1
j_call: TRBJ2-3
v_call: TRBV23-1
cdr3_nt: TGCGCCAGCGCAGGGGGTATAGATACGCAGTATTTT
cdr3_aa: CASAGGIDTQYF

clone_size: .
cdr3_length: 13
d_call: TRBD1
j_call: TRBJ1-2
v_call: TRBV11-2
cdr3_nt: TGTGCCAGCAGGCGGACAGGGGGCTATGGCTACACCTTC
cdr3_aa: CASRRTGGYGYTF

clone_size: .
cdr3_length: 14
d_call: .
j_call: TRBJ1-1
v_call: TRBV9
cdr3_nt: TGTGCCAGCAGCGTAGGGAGGGAGAGCACTGAAGCTTTCTTT
cdr3_aa: CASSVGRESTEAFF

clone_size: few
cdr3_length: 16
d_call: .
j_call: TRBJ1-3
v_call: TRBV11-2
cdr3_nt: TGTGCCAGCAGCCCTCAAGCGGCAGGCGCCGGAAACACCATATATTTT
cdr3_aa: CASSPQAAGAGNTIYF

clone_size: .
cdr3_length: 13
d_call: .
j_call: TRBJ1-5
v_call: TRBV2
cdr3_nt: TGTGCCAGCATGCTGGCAGGGGATCAGCCCCAGCATTTT
cdr3_aa: CASMLAGDQPQHF

clone_size: .
cdr3_length: 16
d_call: TRBD1
j_call: TRBJ2-5
v_call: TRBV11-2
cdr3_nt: TGTGCCAGCAGCTCACTACGCACAGGGGGCGCAGAGACCCAGTACTTC
cdr3_aa: CASSSLRTGGAETQYF

clone_size: .
cdr3_length: 13
d_call: .
j_call: TRBJ2-7
v_call: TRBV5-7
cdr3_nt: TGTGCCAGCAGCTCAGGGGTATCCTACGAGCAGTACTTC
cdr3_aa: CASSSGVSYEQYF

clone_size: .
cdr3_length: 12
d_call: TRBD1
j_call: TRBJ1-1
v_call: TRBV30
cdr3_nt: TGTGCCTGGAGCCCAGGGGGACCTGAAGCTTTCTTT
cdr3_aa: CAWSPGGPEAFF

clone_size: .
cdr3_length: 13
d_call: .
j_call: TRBJ1-5
v_call: TRBV7-9
cdr3_nt: TGTGCCAGCAGCTGGACAGATGATCAGCCCCAGCATTTT
cdr3_aa: CASSWTDDQPQHF